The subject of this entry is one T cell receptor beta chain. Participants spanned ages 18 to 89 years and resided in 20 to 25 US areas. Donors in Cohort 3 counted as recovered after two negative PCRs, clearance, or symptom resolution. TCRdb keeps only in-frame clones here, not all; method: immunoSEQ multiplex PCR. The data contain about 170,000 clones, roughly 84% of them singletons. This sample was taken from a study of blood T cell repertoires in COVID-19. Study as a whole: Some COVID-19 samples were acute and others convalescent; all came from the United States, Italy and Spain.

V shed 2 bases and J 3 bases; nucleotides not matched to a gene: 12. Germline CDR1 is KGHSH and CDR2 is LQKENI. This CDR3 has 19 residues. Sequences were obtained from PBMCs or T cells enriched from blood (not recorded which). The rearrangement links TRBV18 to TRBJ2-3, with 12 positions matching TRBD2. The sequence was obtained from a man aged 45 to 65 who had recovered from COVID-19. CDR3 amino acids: CASSPIRVASGRGTDTQYF. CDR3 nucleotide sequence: TGTGCCAGCTCACCAATCCGGGTGGCTAGCGGGAGGGGAACAGATACGCAGTATTTT.